The clone carrying this T cell receptor (beta chain) was observed once. Its cognate antigen is unknown. This sample was included in a study of cytomegalovirus exposure and HLA in healthy donors. General study results and limits: Follow-up analysis found HLA locus-dependent TCR association rates, highest for DRB1 and lowest for HLA-C. Reported findings show TCR beta sequences accurately forecast HLA-A and HLA-B alleles in most subjects.

The CDR3 spans 15 residues. The V gene lost 0 bases and the J gene lost 1 base, with 13 bases spanning the gap. CDR1 is GTSNPN and CDR2 is SVGIG in the germline V gene (reference sequence). PCR involved 60 Vbeta and 13 Jbeta primers. The method was immunoSEQ multiplex PCR; TCRdb's version includes in-frame clones alone and lacks a portion of them. The table includes about 81,000 clones, around 80% detected once. The clonotype originates from a man aged 45 to 65 in good health and CMV-seropositive. The chain has TRBV30 and TRBJ2-7, with D possibly TRBD1 on 5 matching bases. Specimen: PBMCs. The CDR3 loop reads CAWSVENRMSYEQYF. DNA of the CDR3: TGTGCCTGGAGTGTTGAGAACAGGATGTCCTACGAGCAGTACTTC.